In this sample, the clone carrying this T cell receptor (beta chain) turned up a few times. What it recognizes is unknown. Germline V gene data show CDR1 as MGHRA and CDR2 as YSYEKL. The CDR3 contains 15 residues. Every participating donor contributed roughly 10 milliliters of peripheral blood through a draw. The sample comes from a study of blood T cells in healthy people across ages. Overall study: Capture by template switching was about one barcoded beta molecule per two T cells.

Together with a sample-barcoded 5' primer, a J-beta primer mix was included in a second PCR lasting about 6 to 12 cycles. One entry per CDR3 protein results from TCRdb running MiXCR on the 5' RACE reads. The data hold some 1,500,000 distinct CDR3 sequences, with under 55% observed a single time. Findings of the study overall: Diversity of TCR beta per million T cells declined in a roughly linear way with age. It was the long-lived donors that had more naive CD4+ cells and higher diversity than aged donors.

The chain couples TRBV4-1 to TRBJ2-7; possibly TRBD1 for D (5 bases). The J call may be incorrect, as the DNA end agrees better with TRBJ2-5. This TCR derives from a woman aged 18-35 years in good health. Sample: blood. CDR3 protein: CASSQDMAGRETQYF. In nucleotides, the CDR3 is TGCGCCAGCAGCCAAGATATGGCAGGGCGAGAGACCCAGTACTTC.